This T cell receptor (beta chain) was identified during a study of neurological immune-mediated disorders. Study results and limitations: Neither clinical nor MRI features showed any association with the multiple sclerosis repertoire cluster, and the authors stated that larger cohorts are needed. A possible signature was seen in one related-CDR3 cluster, into which phylogenetic grouping placed the repertoires of 18 of 34 multiple sclerosis patients.

2 million PBMCs stored at -80 C were the source of the unsorted libraries. Every sequencing run drew on 15-18 subjects and yielded over 170 million TCR-beta sequences. MiXCR was run by TCRdb on the 5' RACE reads, yielding one entry per CDR3 protein. The repertoire holds about 20,000 distinct CDR3 sequences, about 2.8% seen once, with around 5.5% in the top ten. The CDR3 contains 15 residues. From germline, CDR1 is DFQATT and CDR2 SNEGSKA (reference sequence). V shed 4 bases and J shed 6 bases, with 19 bases lying between them. There are many counts of this clonotype. Antigen: not known. The chain employs TRBV20-1 and TRBJ1-5; D is unclear. Sequencing was performed on PBMCs. The receptor was isolated from a woman between 18 and 29 years old with multiple sclerosis. In nucleotides, the CDR3 is TGCAGTGCTATACAGAGTGAGAAGTCAAGTCAGCCCCAGCATTTT. Its translation is CSAIQSEKSSQPQHF.